There are many counts of the clone carrying this T cell receptor (beta chain). CDR3 length: 13 amino acids. CDR1 and CDR2 (germline): SQVTM, ANQGSEA. Germline trimming cut 4 bases from V and 4 bases from J; bases unmatched to any gene: 3. The data derive from a study of regulatory T cells in long-lasting Graves disease. Both iRepertoire HTBI primers and Arm-PCR of CDR3 regions were used to build the TCR beta libraries. From the multiplex PCR reads, TCRdb called clonotypes with MiXCR, one entry per CDR3 protein. The sample yields around 470,000 distinct CDR3 sequences, roughly 15% seen once. Time point: newly diagnosed GD, antithyroid drugs for less than 3 months. PBMC-derived RNA was used for the TCR library. The data also belong to a second study, concerning T cells in Graves' hyperthyroidism and ophthalmopathy.

The clonotype originates from a woman aged 45-65 years with Graves disease. Sequencing was performed on peripheral blood mononuclear cells (PBMCs), taken at new diagnosis, from a patient treated with antithyroid drugs. This chain connects TRBV29-1 to TRBJ1-5; TRBD1 matches 8 bases. The CDR3 spells CSVAGGGNQPQHF. In DNA form, the CDR3 reads TGCAGCGTTGCAGGGGGCGGGAATCAGCCCCAGCATTTT. The entire variable domain, with the rest obtained from reference TRBV29-1 and TRBJ1-5, is as follows: SAVISQKPSRDICQRGTSLTIQCQVDSQVTMMFWYRQQPGQSLTLIATANQGSEATYESGFVIDKFPISRPNLTFSTLTVSNMSPEDSSIYLCSVAGGGNQPQHFGDGTRLSIL.